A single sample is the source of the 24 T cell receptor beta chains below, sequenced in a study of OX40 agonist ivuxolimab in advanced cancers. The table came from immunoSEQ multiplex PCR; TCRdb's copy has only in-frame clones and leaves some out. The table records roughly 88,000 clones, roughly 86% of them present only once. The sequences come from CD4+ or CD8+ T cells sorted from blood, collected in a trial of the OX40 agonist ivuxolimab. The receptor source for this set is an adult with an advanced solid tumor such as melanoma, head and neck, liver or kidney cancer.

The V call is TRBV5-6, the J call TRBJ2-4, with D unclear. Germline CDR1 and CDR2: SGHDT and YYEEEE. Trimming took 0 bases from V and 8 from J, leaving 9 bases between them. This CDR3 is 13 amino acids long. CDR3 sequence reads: CASSLGGVDIQYF. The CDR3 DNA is TGTGCCAGCAGCTTGGGTGGGGTAGACATTCAGTACTTC.

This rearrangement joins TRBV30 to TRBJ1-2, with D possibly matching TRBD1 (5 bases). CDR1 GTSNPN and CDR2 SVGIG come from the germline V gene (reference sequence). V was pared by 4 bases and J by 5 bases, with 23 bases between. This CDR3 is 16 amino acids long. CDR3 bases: TGTGCCTGGATCTATAGTAGACCGAAGGGGCAGTATGGCTACACCTTC. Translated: CAWIYSRPKGQYGYTF.

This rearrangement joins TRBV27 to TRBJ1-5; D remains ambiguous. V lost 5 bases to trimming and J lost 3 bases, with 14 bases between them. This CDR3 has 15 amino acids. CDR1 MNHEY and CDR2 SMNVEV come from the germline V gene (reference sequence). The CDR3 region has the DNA TGTGCCAGCAGTCCCCGGGCAGAGAACAATCAGCCCCAGCATTTT. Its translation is CASSPRAENNQPQHF.

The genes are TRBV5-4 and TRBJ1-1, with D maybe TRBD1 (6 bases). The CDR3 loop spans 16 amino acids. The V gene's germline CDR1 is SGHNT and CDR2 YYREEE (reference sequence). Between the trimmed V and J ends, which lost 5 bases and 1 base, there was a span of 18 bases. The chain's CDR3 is CASRSSPTGWNTEAFF. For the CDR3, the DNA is TGTGCCAGCAGGTCTAGTCCGACAGGATGGAACACTGAAGCTTTCTTT.

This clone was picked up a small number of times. DNA for the CDR3: TGCGCCAGCAGTTGGGACGCCAAAGGGGCTGAAGCTTTCTTT. It codes for CASSWDAKGAEAFF. V gene TRBV10-1 combines with J gene TRBJ1-1; possible D gene TRBD1, 5 bases. Germline loops: CDR1 WNHNN, CDR2 SYGVQD (reference sequence). This CDR3 is 14 amino acids long. The V end was cut by 5 bases, the J end by 6 bases, with 16 bases between.

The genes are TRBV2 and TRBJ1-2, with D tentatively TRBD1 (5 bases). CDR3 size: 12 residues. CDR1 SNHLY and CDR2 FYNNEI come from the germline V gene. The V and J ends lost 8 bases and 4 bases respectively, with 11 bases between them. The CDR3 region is CASLYGGYGYTF. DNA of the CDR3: TGTGCCAGCCTCTACGGGGGCTATGGCTACACCTTC.

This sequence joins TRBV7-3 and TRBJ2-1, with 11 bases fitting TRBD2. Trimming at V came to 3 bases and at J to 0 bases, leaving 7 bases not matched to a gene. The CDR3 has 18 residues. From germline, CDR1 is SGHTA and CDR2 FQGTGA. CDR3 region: CASSLGYSGRASYNEQFF. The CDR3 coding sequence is TGTGCCAGCAGCTTGGGGTATAGCGGGAGGGCCTCCTACAATGAGCAGTTCTTC.

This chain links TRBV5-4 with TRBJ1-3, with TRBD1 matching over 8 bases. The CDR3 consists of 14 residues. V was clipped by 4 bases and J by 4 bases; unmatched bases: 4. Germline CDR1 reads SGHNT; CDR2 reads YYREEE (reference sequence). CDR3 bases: TGTGCCAGCAGCCCCAGGGGGCCCGGAAACACCATATATTTT. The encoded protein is CASSPRGPGNTIYF.

This chain's CDR3 is CASSLGQWYQETQYF. CDR3 DNA sequence: TGTGCCAGCAGCTTGGGACAGTGGTACCAAGAGACCCAGTACTTC. The rearrangement links TRBV5-6 to TRBJ2-5, with D possibly matching TRBD1 (5 bases). The V end lost 0 bases, the J end lost 0 bases, and 9 bases lay between the germline ends. The CDR3 runs 15 residues. The germline V gene encodes CDR1 SGHDT and CDR2 YYEEEE. The variable domain in full, with the rest retrieved from reference TRBV5-6 and TRBJ2-5, is DAGVTQSPTHLIKTRGQQVTLRCSPKSGHDTVSWYQQALGQGPQFIFQYYEEEERQRGNFPDRFSGHQFPNYSSELNVNALLLGDSALYLCASSLGQWYQETQYFGPGTRLLVL.

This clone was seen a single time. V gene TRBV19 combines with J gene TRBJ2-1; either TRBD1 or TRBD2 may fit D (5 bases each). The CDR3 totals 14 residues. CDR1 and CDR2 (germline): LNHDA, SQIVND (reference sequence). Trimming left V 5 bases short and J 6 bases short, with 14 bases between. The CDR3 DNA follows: TGTGCCAGTAGTGGGGGAGTCCGGGGCAATGAGCAGTTCTTC. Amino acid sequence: CASSGGVRGNEQFF.

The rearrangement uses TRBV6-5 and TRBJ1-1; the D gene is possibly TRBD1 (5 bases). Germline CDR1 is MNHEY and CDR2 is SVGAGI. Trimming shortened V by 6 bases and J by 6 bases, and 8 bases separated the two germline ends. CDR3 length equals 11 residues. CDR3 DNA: TGTGCCAGCAGCCGGGACTCTGAAGCTTTCTTT. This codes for CASSRDSEAFF.

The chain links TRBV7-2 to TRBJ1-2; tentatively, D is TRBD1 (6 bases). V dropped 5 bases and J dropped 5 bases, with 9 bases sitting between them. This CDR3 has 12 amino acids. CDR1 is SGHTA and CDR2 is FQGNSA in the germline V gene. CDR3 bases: TGTGCCAGCAGCGGACAGAAATATGGCTACACCTTC. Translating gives CASSGQKYGYTF.

CDR3 residues: CASKRRTTGLDEQFF. In nucleotides, the CDR3 is TGTGCCAGCAAGCGGCGGACTACTGGGTTAGATGAGCAGTTCTTC. V usage is TRBV27 and J usage is TRBJ2-1; D might be TRBD2 (6 bases). CDR3 length: 15 amino acids. The V gene lost 7 bases and the J gene lost 8 bases, with 21 bases spanning the gap. Germline V lookup: CDR1 MNHEY, CDR2 SMNVEV (reference sequence).

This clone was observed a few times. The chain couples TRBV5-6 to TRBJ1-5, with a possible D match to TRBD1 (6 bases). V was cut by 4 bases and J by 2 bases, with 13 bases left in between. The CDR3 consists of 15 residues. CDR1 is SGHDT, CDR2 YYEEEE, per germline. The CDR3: CASSRTGSGNQPQHF. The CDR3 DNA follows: TGTGCCAGCAGCCGTACAGGGTCGGGCAATCAGCCCCAGCATTTT.

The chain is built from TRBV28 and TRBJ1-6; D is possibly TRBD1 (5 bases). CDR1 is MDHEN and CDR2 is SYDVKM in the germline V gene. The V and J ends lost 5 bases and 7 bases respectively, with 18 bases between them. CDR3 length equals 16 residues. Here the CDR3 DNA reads TGTGCCAGCAGTCCTCCCCAAGGGGTTCCGAATTCACCCCTCCACTTT. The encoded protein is CASSPPQGVPNSPLHF.

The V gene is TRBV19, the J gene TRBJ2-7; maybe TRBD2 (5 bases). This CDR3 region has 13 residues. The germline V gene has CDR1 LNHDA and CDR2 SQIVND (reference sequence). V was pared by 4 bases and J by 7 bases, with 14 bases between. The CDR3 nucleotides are TGTGCCAGTAGTAGGTGGGAGTTCTCGGAGCAGTACGTC. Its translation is CASSRWEFSEQYV.

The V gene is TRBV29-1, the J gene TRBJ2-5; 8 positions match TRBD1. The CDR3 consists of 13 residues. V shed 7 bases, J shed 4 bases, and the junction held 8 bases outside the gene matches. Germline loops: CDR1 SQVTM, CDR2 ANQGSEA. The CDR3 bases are TGCAGCGAGGCGGCACAGGGGGGAGAGACCCAGTACTTC. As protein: CSEAAQGGETQYF.

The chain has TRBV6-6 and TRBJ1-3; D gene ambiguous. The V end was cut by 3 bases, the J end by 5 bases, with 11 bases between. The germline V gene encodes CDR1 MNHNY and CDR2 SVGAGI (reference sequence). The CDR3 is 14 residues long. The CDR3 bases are TGTGCCAGCAGTTATAGCGGCAACCGAAACACCATATATTTT. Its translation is CASSYSGNRNTIYF.

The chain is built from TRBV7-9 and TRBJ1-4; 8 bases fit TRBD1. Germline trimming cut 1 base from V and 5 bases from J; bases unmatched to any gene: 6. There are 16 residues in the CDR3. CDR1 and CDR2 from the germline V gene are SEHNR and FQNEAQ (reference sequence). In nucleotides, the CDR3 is TGTGCCAGCAGCTTAGGATCAGGGGGCGTCAATGAAAAACTGTTTTTT. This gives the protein CASSLGSGGVNEKLFF.

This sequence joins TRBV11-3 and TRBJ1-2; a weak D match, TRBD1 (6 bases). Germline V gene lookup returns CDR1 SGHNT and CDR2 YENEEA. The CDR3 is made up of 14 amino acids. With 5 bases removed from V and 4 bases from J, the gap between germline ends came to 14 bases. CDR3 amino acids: CASSLQGRSYGYTF. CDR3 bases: TGTGCCAGCAGCCTACAGGGTCGGAGCTATGGCTACACCTTC.

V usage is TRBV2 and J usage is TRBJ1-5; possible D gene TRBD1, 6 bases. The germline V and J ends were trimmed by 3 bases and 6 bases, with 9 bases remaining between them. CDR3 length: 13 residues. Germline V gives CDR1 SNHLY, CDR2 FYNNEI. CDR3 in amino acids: CASSEGGIQPQHF. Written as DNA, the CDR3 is TGTGCCAGCAGTGAGGGGGGCATTCAGCCCCAGCATTTT.

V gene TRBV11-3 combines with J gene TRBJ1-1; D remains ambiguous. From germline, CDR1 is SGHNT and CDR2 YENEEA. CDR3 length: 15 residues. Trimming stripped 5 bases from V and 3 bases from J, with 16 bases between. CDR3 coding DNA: TGTGCCAGCAGCCCCGAGGTCTTCGGGGACACTGAAGCTTTCTTT. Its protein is CASSPEVFGDTEAFF. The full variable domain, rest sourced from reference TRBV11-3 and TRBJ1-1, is EAGVVQSPRYKIIEKKQPVAFWCNPISGHNTLYWYLQNLGQGPELLIRYENEEAVDDSQLPKDRFSAERLKGVDSTLKIQPAELGDSAVYLCASSPEVFGDTEAFFGQGTRLTVV.

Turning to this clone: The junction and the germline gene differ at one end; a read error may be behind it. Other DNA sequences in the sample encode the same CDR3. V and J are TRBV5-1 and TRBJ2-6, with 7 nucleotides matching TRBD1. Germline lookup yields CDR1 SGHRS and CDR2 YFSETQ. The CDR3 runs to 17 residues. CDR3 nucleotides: TGCGCTAGCAGCTTAGAGACAGGGATCTCTGGGGCCAACGTCCTGACTTTC. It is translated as CASSLETGISGANVLTF.

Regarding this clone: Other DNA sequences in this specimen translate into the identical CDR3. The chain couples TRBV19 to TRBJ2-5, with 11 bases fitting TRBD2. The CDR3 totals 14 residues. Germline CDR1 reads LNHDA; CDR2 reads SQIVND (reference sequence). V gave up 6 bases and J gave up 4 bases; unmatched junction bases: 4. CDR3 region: CASSPGLAGETQYF. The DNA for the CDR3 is TGTGCCAGTAGCCCCGGACTAGCGGGAGAGACCCAGTACTTC.